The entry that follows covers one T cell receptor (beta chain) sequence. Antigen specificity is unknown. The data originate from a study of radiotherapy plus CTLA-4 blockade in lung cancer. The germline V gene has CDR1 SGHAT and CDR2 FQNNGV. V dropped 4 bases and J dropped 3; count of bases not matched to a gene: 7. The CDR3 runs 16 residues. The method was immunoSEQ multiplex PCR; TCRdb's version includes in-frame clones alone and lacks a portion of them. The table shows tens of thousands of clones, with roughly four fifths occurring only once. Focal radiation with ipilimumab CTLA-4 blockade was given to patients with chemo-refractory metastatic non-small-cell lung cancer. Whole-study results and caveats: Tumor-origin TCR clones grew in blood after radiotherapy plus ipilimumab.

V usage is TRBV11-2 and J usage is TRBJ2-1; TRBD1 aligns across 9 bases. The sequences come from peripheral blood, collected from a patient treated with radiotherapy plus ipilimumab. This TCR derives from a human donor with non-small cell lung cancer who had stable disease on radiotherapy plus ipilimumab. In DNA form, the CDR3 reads TGTGCCAGCAGCTCCGGGACAGGGCATAGCTACAATGAGCAGTTCTTC. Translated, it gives CASSSGTGHSYNEQFF.